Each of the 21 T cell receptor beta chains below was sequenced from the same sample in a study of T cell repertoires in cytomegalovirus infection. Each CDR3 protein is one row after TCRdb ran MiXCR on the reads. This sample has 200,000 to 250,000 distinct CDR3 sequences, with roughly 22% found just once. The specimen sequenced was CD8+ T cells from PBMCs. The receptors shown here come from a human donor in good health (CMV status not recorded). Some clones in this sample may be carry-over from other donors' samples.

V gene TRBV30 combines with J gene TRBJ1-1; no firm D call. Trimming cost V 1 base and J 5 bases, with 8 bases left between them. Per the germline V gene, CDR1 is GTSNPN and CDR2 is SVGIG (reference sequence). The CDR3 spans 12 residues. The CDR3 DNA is TGTGCCTGGAGTGCCCCCCGGACTGAAGCTTTCTTT. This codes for CAWSAPRTEAFF.

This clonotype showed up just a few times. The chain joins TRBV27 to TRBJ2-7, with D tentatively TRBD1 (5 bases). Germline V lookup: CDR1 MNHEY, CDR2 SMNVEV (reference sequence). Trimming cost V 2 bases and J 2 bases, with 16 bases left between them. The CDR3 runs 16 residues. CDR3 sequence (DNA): TGTGCCAGCAGTTTAGGCTCCCCCGACAGTCCCTACGAGCAGTACTTC. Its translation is CASSLGSPDSPYEQYF.

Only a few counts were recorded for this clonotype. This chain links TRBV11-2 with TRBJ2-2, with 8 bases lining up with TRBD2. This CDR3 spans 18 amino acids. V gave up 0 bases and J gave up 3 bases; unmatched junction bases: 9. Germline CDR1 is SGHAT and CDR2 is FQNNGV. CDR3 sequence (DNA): TGTGCCAGCAGCTTAGATGGGGCGGGGGGCGCCTACACCGGGGAGCTGTTTTTT. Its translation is CASSLDGAGGAYTGELFF.

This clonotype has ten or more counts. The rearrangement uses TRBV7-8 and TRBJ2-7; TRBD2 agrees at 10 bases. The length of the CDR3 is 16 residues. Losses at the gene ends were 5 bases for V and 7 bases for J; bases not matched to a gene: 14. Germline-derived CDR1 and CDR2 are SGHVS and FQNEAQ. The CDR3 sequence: CASSPRSASGGGEQYF. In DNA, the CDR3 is TGTGCCAGCAGCCCCCGGTCGGCTAGCGGGGGCGGTGAGCAGTACTTC.

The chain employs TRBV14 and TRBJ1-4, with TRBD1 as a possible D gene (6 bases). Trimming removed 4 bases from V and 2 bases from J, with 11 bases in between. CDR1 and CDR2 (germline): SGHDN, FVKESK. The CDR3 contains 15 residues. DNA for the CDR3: TGTGCCAGCAGCCCTCGACAGGCGACTAATGAAAAACTGTTTTTT. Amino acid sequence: CASSPRQATNEKLFF. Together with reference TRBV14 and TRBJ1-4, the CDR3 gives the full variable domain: EAGVTQFPSHSVIEKGQTVTLRCDPISGHDNLYWYRRVMGKEIKFLLHFVKESKQDESGMPNNRFLAERTGGTYSTLKVQPAELEDSGVYFCASSPRQATNEKLFFGSGTQLSVL.

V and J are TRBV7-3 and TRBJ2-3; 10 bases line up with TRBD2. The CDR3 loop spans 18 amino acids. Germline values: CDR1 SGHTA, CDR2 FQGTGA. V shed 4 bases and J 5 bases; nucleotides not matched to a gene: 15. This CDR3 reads CASSYGSSGGNLGDTQYF. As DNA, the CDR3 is TGTGCCAGCAGCTACGGGTCTAGCGGGGGTAACCTGGGAGATACGCAGTATTTT.

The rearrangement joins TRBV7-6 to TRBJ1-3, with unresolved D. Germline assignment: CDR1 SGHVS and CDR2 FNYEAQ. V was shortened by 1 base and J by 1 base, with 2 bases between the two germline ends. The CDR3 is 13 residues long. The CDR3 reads CASSLESGNTIYF. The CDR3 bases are TGTGCCAGCAGCTTAGAATCTGGAAACACCATATATTTT.

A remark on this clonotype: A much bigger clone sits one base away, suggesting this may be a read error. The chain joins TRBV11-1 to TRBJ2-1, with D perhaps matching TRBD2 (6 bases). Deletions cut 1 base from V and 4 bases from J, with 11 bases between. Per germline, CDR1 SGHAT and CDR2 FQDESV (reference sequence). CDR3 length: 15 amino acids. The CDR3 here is CASSLGGEPYNEQFF. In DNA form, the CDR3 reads TGTGCCAGCAGCTTAGGGGGGGAGCCTTACAATGAGCAGTTCTTC.

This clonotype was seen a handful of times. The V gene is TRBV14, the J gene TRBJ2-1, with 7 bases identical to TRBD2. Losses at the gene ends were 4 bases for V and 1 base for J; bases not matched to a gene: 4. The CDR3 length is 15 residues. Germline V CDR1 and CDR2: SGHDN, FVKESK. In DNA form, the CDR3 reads TGTGCCAGCAGCCTGGGGGGACTATCCTACAATGAGCAGTTCTTC. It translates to CASSLGGLSYNEQFF.

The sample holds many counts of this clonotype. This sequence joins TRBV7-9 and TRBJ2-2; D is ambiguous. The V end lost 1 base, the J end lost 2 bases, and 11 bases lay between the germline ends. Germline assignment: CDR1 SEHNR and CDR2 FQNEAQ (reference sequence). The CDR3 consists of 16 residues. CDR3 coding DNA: TGTGCCAGCAGCTTAGAGGTTACGGGTAACACCGGGGAGCTGTTTTTT. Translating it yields CASSLEVTGNTGELFF.

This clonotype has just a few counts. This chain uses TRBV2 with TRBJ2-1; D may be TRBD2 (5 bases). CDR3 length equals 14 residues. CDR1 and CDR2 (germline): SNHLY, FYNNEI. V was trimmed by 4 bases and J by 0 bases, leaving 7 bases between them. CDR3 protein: CASSVGVSYNEQFF. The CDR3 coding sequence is TGTGCCAGCAGTGTCGGGGTCTCCTACAATGAGCAGTTCTTC.

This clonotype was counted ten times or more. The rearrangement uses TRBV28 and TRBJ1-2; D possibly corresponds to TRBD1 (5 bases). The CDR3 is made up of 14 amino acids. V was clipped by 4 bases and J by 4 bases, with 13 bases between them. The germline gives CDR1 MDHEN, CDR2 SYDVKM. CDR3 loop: CASSSQGWPYGYTF. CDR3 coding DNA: TGTGCCAGCAGTTCCCAGGGCTGGCCCTATGGCTACACCTTC.

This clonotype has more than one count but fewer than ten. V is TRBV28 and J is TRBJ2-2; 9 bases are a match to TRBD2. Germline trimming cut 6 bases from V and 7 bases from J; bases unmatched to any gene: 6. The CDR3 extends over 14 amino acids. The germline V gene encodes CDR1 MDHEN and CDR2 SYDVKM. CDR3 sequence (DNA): TGTGCCAGCAGCAGCGGGGGGCGCGGCGGGGAGCTGTTTTTT. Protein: CASSSGGRGGELFF.

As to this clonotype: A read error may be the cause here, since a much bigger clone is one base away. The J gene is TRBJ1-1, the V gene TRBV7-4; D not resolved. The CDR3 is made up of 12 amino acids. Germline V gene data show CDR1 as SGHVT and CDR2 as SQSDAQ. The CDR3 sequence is CASRRLNTEASF. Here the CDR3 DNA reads TGTGCCAGCAGGCGCCTCAACACTGAAGCTTCCTTT.

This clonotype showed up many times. CDR3 sequence: CASSYSISLHTGELFF. The CDR3 DNA follows: TGTGCCAGCAGTTACTCGATTAGCCTCCACACCGGGGAGCTGTTTTTT. The chain recombines TRBV6-5 with TRBJ2-2; no clear D. The V gene's germline CDR1 is MNHEY and CDR2 SVGAGI. V was pared by 0 bases and J by 3 bases, with 11 bases between. The CDR3 covers 16 residues.

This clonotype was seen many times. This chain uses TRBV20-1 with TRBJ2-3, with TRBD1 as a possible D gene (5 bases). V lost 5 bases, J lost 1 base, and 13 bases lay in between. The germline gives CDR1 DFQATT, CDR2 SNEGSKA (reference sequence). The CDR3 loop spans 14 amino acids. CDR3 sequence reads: CSAHRQTGTDTQYF. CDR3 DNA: TGCAGTGCTCACCGACAGACCGGCACAGATACGCAGTATTTT.

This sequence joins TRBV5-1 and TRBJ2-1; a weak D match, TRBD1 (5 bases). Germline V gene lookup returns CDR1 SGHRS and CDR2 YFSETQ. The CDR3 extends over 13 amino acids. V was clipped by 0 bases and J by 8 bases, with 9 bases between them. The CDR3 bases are TGCGCCAGCAGCTTGGAATGGGGCCATGAGCAGTTCTTC. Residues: CASSLEWGHEQFF.

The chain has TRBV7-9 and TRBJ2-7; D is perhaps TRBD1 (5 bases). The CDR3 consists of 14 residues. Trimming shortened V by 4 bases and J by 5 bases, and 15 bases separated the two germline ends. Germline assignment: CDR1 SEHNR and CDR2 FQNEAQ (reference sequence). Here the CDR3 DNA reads TGTGCCAGCAGCTCTTCGGCAGGGTTACACGAGCAGTACTTC. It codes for CASSSSAGLHEQYF.

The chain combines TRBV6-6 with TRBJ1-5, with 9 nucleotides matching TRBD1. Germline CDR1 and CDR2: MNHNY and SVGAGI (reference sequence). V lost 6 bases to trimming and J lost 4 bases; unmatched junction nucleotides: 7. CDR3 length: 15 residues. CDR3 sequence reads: CASSPDRGKNQPQHF. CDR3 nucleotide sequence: TGTGCCAGCAGCCCGGACAGGGGCAAAAATCAGCCCCAGCATTTT.

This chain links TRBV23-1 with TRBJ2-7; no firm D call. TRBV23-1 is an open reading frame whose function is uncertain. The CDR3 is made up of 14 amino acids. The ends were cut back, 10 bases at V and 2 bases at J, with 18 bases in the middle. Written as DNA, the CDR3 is TGCGCCACCAGCCGGATGCCGGGCCCCTACGAGCAGTACTTC. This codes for CATSRMPGPYEQYF.

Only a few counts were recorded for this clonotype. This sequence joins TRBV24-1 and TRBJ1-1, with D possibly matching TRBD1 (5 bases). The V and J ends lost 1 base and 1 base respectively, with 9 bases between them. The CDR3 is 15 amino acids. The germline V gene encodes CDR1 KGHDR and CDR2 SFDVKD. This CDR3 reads CATSDFGGKNTEAFF. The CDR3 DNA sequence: TGTGCCACCAGTGATTTTGGGGGGAAGAACACTGAAGCTTTCTTT.